This T cell receptor (beta chain) was obtained from a study of T cell clonality in common variable immunodeficiency. Study-wide findings and caveats: Compared with healthy controls, CVID subjects showed increased TCRbeta clonality, mostly in about a third.

The sample holds a few counts of this clone. Its antigen is not identified. Sequencing ends 3 residues short of the CDR3 end; the germline J gene provides the rest. This CDR3 region has 14 residues. Germline CDR1 reads SGHTA; CDR2 reads FQGNSA. The V gene end was trimmed by 4 bases and the J gene end by 9 bases; junction bases not matched to a gene: 5. Some clones are missing from TCRdb's copy, which holds only in-frame ones; the method was immunoSEQ multiplex PCR. The table lists 39,000 or so clones, with no singletons. Material for sequencing was peripheral blood mononuclear cells. The clonotype comes from a person between 18 and 75 years old in good health. The rearrangement links TRBV7-2 to TRBJ1-6, with 8 bases matching TRBD1. The sequenced CDR3 bases are TGTGCCAGCAGCTCCAGGGGGCGTCTTTCACCC. Protein product: CASSSRGRLSP. The whole CDR3 protein reads CASSSRGRLSPLHF.